The 21 T cell receptor beta chains reported below all come from one sample, sequenced in a study of shared clonotypes between healthy human individuals. The protocol was immunoSEQ multiplex PCR, while the TCRdb copy is restricted to in-frame clones and leaves out a portion. Of some 2,000,000 clones listed, approximately 96% are singletons. Sequenced input: naive CD4+ T cells sorted from blood. Subset defined: CD45RA+ positively selected. Receptor source: a man younger than 35 in good health.

The chain's CDR3 is CASSRTSGRVFSTDTQYF. DNA of the CDR3: TGTGCCAGCAGCCGTACTAGCGGGAGGGTTTTTAGCACAGATACGCAGTATTTT. The chain recombines TRBV5-6 with TRBJ2-3; the match to TRBD2 covers 13 bases. With 4 bases clipped from V and 0 bases from J, the junction kept 8 bases outside the gene matches. The germline V gene encodes CDR1 SGHDT and CDR2 YYEEEE. This CDR3 spans 18 amino acids.

The chain links TRBV6-6 to TRBJ1-6; tentative D call: TRBD1 (5 bases). Per the germline V gene, CDR1 is MNHNY and CDR2 is SVGAGI (reference sequence). V lost 7 bases and J lost 6, with 13 bases in between. The CDR3 totals 14 residues. CDR3 loop: CASTPSGGNSPLHF. CDR3 nucleotides: TGTGCCAGCACCCCCTCGGGGGGTAATTCACCCCTCCACTTT.

V gene TRBV5-1 combines with J gene TRBJ1-3; D not certain. V was clipped by 6 bases and J by 1 base, with 5 bases between them. The CDR3 contains 12 residues. The germline V gene encodes CDR1 SGHRS and CDR2 YFSETQ. The CDR3 reads CASTGSGNTIYF. In DNA, the CDR3 is TGCGCCAGCACAGGATCTGGAAACACCATATATTTT.

This clone has more than one count but fewer than ten. This CDR3 is also generated by other DNA sequences in the sample. The chain combines TRBV19 with TRBJ1-5, with D possibly being TRBD1 (6 bases). This CDR3 contains 13 residues. V shed 6 bases and J shed 3 bases, with 9 bases lying between them. Germline CDR1 and CDR2: LNHDA and SQIVND (reference sequence). CDR3 in amino acids: CASSGQLNQPQHF. In DNA form, the CDR3 reads TGTGCCAGTAGCGGACAGCTCAATCAGCCCCAGCATTTT. The full variable domain, completed using reference TRBV19 and TRBJ1-5, is DGGITQSPKYLFRKEGQNVTLSCEQNLNHDAMYWYRQDPGQGLRLIYYSQIVNDFQKGDIAEGYSVSREKKESFPLTVTSAQKNPTAFYLCASSGQLNQPQHFGDGTRLSIL.

The V call is TRBV7-9, the J call TRBJ2-2; D is perhaps TRBD2 (5 bases). Per the germline V gene, CDR1 is SEHNR and CDR2 is FQNEAQ (reference sequence). The CDR3 covers 14 residues. Trimming left V 1 base short and J 3 bases short, with 6 bases between. The CDR3 DNA is TGTGCCAGCAGCTTAGGAGCGGACACCGGGGAGCTGTTTTTT. Its translation is CASSLGADTGELFF.

The chain uses TRBV2 and TRBJ1-1; D remains ambiguous. Trimming left V 2 bases short and J 1 base short, with 8 bases between. Germline V gene lookup returns CDR1 SNHLY and CDR2 FYNNEI. This CDR3 comprises 14 residues. The CDR3 DNA is TGTGCCAGCAGTGAATCCGAGGGGAACACTGAAGCTTTCTTT. Its translation is CASSESEGNTEAFF.

The genes are TRBV14 and TRBJ1-1; D unresolved. The CDR3 sequence is 15 residues long. Germline CDR1 SGHDN, CDR2 FVKESK. V lost 0 bases and J 3 bases, leaving 11 bases between the germline ends. The CDR3 DNA reads TGTGCCAGCAGCCAAGATCCCGCTATGTACACTGAAGCTTTCTTT. Amino acids: CASSQDPAMYTEAFF.

This chain joins TRBV7-2 and TRBJ2-7; TRBD2 agrees at 14 bases. The germline CDR1 and CDR2 sequences are SGHTA and FQGNSA. The length of the CDR3 is 17 residues. V gave up 5 bases and J gave up 3 bases; unmatched junction bases: 9. The CDR3 DNA reads as TGTGCCAGCAGCCTAGTGCTCGGGACTAGCGGGAGCTACGAGCAGTACTTC. This translates into CASSLVLGTSGSYEQYF.

The chain is built from TRBV28 and TRBJ1-2; 7 positions agree with TRBD1. This CDR3 is 15 amino acids long. J gave up 8 bases and V 5 bases, and 14 bases lay outside the gene matches. Germline-derived CDR1 and CDR2 are MDHEN and SYDVKM. The CDR3 reads CASSVPAEGGRGYTF. For the CDR3, the DNA is TGTGCCAGCAGTGTCCCCGCTGAAGGGGGCAGAGGCTACACCTTC.

On this clone: Other DNA sequences from this sample encode an identical CDR3 as well. This rearrangement joins TRBV6-1 to TRBJ2-7; 7 bases are shared with TRBD2. Germline V gene data show CDR1 as MNHNS and CDR2 as SASEGT. Germline trimming cut 5 bases from V and 1 base from J; bases unmatched to any gene: 5. This CDR3 comprises 14 residues. The CDR3, as DNA: TGTGCCAGCAGTTGGGGGGGTTCTTCCTACGAGCAGTACTTC. This sequence encodes CASSWGGSSYEQYF.

This sequence joins TRBV6-5 and TRBJ1-5; TRBD1 matches at 10 bases. Germline V gene data show CDR1 as MNHEY and CDR2 as SVGAGI. V was pared by 4 bases and J by 3 bases, with 6 bases of the junction left unmatched. This CDR3 has 16 residues. CDR3 amino acids: CASSSWTGGINQPQHF. CDR3 in DNA: TGTGCCAGCAGTTCTTGGACAGGGGGGATCAATCAGCCCCAGCATTTT.

The chain joins TRBV9 to TRBJ2-2; either TRBD1 or TRBD2 may fit D (5 bases each). Trimming shortened V by 0 bases and J by 6 bases, and 18 bases separated the two germline ends. The CDR3 contains 17 residues. Germline CDR1 SGDLS, CDR2 YYNGEE. CDR3 in DNA: TGTGCCAGCAGCGTAGATCCCCAGCCCCGGGGCTCCGGGGAGCTGTTTTTT. Its protein is CASSVDPQPRGSGELFF.

The chain joins TRBV2 to TRBJ1-1; perhaps TRBD1 as D (5 bases). CDR3 length: 15 residues. Germline-derived CDR1 and CDR2 are SNHLY and FYNNEI. Trimming removed 6 bases at V and 1 base at J, with 15 bases between. The CDR3 sequence is CASRGPGGGNTEAFF. CDR3 nucleotide sequence: TGTGCCAGCAGGGGACCCGGCGGGGGGAACACTGAAGCTTTCTTT. The full variable domain, rest sourced from reference TRBV2 and TRBJ1-1, is EPEVTQTPSHQVTQMGQEVILRCVPISNHLYFYWYRQILGQKVEFLVSFYNNEISEKSEIFDDQFSVERPDGSNFTLKIRSTKLEDSAMYFCASRGPGGGNTEAFFGQGTRLTVV.

The genes are TRBV7-2 and TRBJ1-4, with no clear D. The CDR3 sequence is 14 residues long. Germline V gene sequence: CDR1 SGHTA, CDR2 FQGNSA. V lost 2 bases and J lost 12, with 16 bases in between. In DNA, the CDR3 is TGTGCCAGCAGCTTAAGGAGGGCGGAGTCGGAACTGTTTTTT. This gives the protein CASSLRRAESELFF.

This sequence joins TRBV4-3 and TRBJ2-1, with D perhaps TRBD1 (6 bases). Looked up from germline, CDR1 is LGHNA and CDR2 is YSLEER. Trimming cost V 5 bases and J 15 bases, with 17 bases left between them. This CDR3 has 12 residues. CDR3 loop: CASSAKGDNPFF. The CDR3 coding sequence is TGCGCCAGCAGCGCCAAGGGGGATAATCCGTTCTTC.

The chain joins TRBV5-4 to TRBJ2-7; 7 bases fit TRBD1. This CDR3 contains 14 residues. V shed 5 bases, J shed 0 bases, and the junction held 5 bases outside the gene matches. CDR1 and CDR2 (germline): SGHNT, YYREEE (reference sequence). CDR3 loop: CASSKQGSSYEQYF. The CDR3 region has the DNA TGTGCCAGCAGTAAACAGGGGTCCTCCTACGAGCAGTACTTC. The whole variable domain, filled in from reference TRBV5-4 and TRBJ2-7, reads ETGVTQSPTHLIKTRGQQVTLRCSSQSGHNTVSWYQQALGQGPQFIFQYYREEENGRGNFPPRFSGLQFPNYSSELNVNALELDDSALYLCASSKQGSSYEQYFGPGTRLTVT.

Note on this clone: In the same sample, other DNA sequences code for this CDR3. V usage is TRBV5-1 and J usage is TRBJ2-7; perhaps D is TRBD1 or TRBD2 (5 bases each). Per the germline V gene, CDR1 is SGHRS and CDR2 is YFSETQ. The CDR3 spans 14 residues. Trimming took off 4 bases at V and 2 bases at J, with 13 bases between the two ends. This chain's CDR3 is CASSVGTDTYEQYF. CDR3 nucleotides: TGCGCCAGCAGCGTCGGGACGGACACCTACGAGCAGTACTTC.

The DNA of the CDR3 is TGCGCCAGCAGCCAAAAGGTGGGGGCGCGGGGCACTGAAGCTTTCTTT. Translation: CASSQKVGARGTEAFF. The chain uses TRBV4-3 and TRBJ1-1, with D tentatively TRBD1 (6 bases). The germline V gene has CDR1 LGHNA and CDR2 YSLEER. There are 16 residues in the CDR3. The germline V and J ends were trimmed by 2 bases and 4 bases, with 17 bases remaining between them.

The CDR3, as DNA: TGTGCCTGGAGTCGCACCGGACAGAATAATTCACCCCTCCACTTT. It codes for CAWSRTGQNNSPLHF. V is TRBV30 and J is TRBJ1-6, with a weak D call TRBD1 (6 bases). V was trimmed by 2 bases and J by 5 bases, leaving 13 bases between them. Germline V gene data show CDR1 as GTSNPN and CDR2 as SVGIG (reference sequence). The CDR3 sequence is 15 residues long.

The chain recombines TRBV18 with TRBJ1-2; no reliable D call. V lost 3 bases to trimming and J lost 1 base, with 15 bases between them. The CDR3 length is 16 residues. Germline loops: CDR1 KGHSH, CDR2 LQKENI. CDR3: CASSPSLVPLNYGYTF. The CDR3 bases are TGTGCCAGCTCACCTTCCTTAGTCCCTCTTAACTATGGCTACACCTTC.

The chain has TRBV11-2 and TRBJ2-1, with 8 bases aligning to TRBD1. The CDR3 covers 18 residues. From germline, CDR1 is SGHAT and CDR2 FQNNGV. J gave up 0 bases and V 2 bases, and 9 bases lay outside the gene matches. CDR3 DNA: TGTGCCAGCAGCTTAACGTCAGGGGGCACAAGCTCCTACAATGAGCAGTTCTTC. Translation gives CASSLTSGGTSSYNEQFF.